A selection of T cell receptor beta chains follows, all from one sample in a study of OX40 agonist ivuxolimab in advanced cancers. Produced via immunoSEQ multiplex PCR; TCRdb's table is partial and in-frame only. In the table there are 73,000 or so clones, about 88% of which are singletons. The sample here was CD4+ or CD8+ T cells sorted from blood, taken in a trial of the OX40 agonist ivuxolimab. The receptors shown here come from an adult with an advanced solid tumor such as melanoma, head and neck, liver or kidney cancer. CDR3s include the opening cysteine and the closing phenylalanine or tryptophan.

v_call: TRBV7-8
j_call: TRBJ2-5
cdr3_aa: CASSFKGDGTQYF

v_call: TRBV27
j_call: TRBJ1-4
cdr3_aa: CASRRQGVGNEKLFF

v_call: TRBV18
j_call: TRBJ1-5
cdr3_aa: CASSPSRDSNQPQHF

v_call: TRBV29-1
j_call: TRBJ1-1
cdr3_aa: CSVGGIGGITYTEAFF

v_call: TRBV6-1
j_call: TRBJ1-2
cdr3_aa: CASSEQGIGYGYTF

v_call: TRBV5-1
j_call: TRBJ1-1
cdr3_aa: CASSLGQTFSEAFF

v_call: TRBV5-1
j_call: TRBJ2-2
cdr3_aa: CASSLTSSAPGELFF

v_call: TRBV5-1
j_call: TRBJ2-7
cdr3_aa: CASSLGQGEHEQYF

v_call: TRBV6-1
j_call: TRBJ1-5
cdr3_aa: CASSEATGGQPQHF

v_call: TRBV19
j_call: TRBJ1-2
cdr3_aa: CASRPQGDYGYTF

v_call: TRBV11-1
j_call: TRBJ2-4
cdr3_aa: CASSQDQGRNIQYF

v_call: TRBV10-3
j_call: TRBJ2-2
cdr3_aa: CAIRRDSNTGELFF

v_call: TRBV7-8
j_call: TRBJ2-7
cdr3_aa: CASSLSRGGANEQYF

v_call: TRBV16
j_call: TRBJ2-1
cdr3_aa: CASSQSGDEQFF

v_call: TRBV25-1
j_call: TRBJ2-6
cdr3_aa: CASSDSSSGANVLTF

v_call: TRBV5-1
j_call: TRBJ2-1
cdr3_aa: CASSLEGLDRNEQFF

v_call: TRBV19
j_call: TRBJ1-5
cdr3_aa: CASTPKGLGNQPQHF

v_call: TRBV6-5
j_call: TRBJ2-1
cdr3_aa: CASSYSGEQFF

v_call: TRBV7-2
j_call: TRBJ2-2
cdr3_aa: CASSLEGGITGELFF

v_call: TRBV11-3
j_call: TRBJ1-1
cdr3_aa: CASSLMGTGSRAFF

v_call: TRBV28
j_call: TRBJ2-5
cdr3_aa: CASSLGGKETQYF

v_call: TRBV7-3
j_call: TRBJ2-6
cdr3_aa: CASSLIGGSGANVLTF

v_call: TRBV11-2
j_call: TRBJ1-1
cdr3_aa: CASSLGAGTAFF

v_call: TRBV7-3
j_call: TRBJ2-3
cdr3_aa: CASSLTLGGPLTDTQYF

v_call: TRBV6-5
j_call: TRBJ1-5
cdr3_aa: CASSYDRRYQPQHF

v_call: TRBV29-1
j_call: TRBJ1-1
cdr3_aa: CSVLLTGLNTEAFF

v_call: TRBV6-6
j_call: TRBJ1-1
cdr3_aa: CASSYGRVAFF

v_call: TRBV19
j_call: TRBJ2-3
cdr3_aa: CASSTGTAHTDTQYF

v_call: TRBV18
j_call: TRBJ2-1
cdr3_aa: CASSPRLAGGSLLDNEQFF